Listed below are T cell receptor beta chains from one sample, sequenced in a study of CD8 T cells in ankylosing spondylitis. TCRdb reanalysed the 5' RACE reads using MiXCR and keeps one entry per CDR3 protein. The sample has some 270,000 distinct CDR3 sequences, approximately 30% seen once; the top ten hold around 4.2%. Sequenced input: blood, either unsorted or a sorted T cell fraction (not recorded which). All receptors come from a male donor with ankylosing spondylitis or in good health (not recorded which). Each CDR3 is given with its conserved first and last residue. Each record gives: CDR3 protein, CDR3 DNA, V gene, D gene, J gene, clone size. D genes are given only for firm matches. Size is omitted from some rows. Given values are once, few, many or a class for expanded clones.

CSARATTGGPEQYF,TGCAGTGCTAGAGCCACAACGGGGGGCCCCGAGCAGTACTTC,TRBV20-1,.,TRBJ2-7,.
CSARDRDRANGALYNEQFF,TGCAGTGCTAGAGATCGGGACAGGGCCAATGGGGCCCTATACAATGAGCAGTTCTTC,TRBV20-1,TRBD1,TRBJ2-1,.
CSVEKGGDEQFF,TGCAGCGTTGAAAAGGGCGGGGATGAGCAGTTCTTC,TRBV29-1,.,TRBJ2-1,.
CASSHRNADTQYF,TGTGCCAGCAGCCATAGAAACGCAGATACGCAGTATTTT,TRBV7-2,.,TRBJ2-3,few
CASSLAPATIYEQYF,TGTGCCAGCAGTTTAGCTCCGGCTACAATCTACGAGCAGTACTTC,TRBV27,.,TRBJ2-7,.
CATLGASYEQYF,TGTGCCACCCTCGGGGCCTCCTACGAGCAGTACTTC,TRBV7-9,.,TRBJ2-7,.
CASQDAYEQYF,TGCGCCAGCCAAGACGCGTACGAGCAGTACTTC,TRBV5-1,.,TRBJ2-7,.
CASSYPQETQYF,TGTGCCAGCAGTTACCCCCAAGAGACCCAGTACTTC,TRBV6-2/TRBV6-3,.,TRBJ2-5,.
CATSRDKAGAYNEQFF,TGTGCCACCAGCAGAGATAAGGCAGGGGCCTACAATGAGCAGTTCTTC,TRBV15,.,TRBJ2-1,few
CASSLLPMMRETQYF,TGTGCCAGCAGCTTGCTCCCAATGATGCGTGAGACCCAGTACTTC,TRBV5-5,.,TRBJ2-5,few
CASSLVLISYNEQFF,TGCGCCAGCAGCTTGGTCCTCATCTCCTACAATGAGCAGTTCTTC,TRBV5-1,.,TRBJ2-1,.
CASSYTTGTVQETQYF,TGTGCCAGCAGTTACACAACGGGGACAGTTCAAGAGACCCAGTACTTC,TRBV6-5,TRBD1,TRBJ2-5,few
CASSPGQGLNNEQFF,TGTGCCAGCAGCCCCGGACAGGGTCTGAACAATGAGCAGTTCTTC,TRBV12-3/TRBV12-4,TRBD1,TRBJ2-1,few
CAISVQGNEQFF,TGTGCCATCAGTGTTCAGGGTAATGAGCAGTTCTTC,TRBV10-3,.,TRBJ2-1,.
CASSYSGGQYGYTF,TGTGCCAGCAGTTACTCAGGGGGCCAGTATGGCTACACCTTC,TRBV6-5,TRBD1,TRBJ1-2,.
CSANYPDRANYGYTF,TGCAGTGCTAACTACCCCGACAGGGCTAACTATGGCTACACCTTC,TRBV20-1,TRBD1,TRBJ1-2,many
CASSYLGGNSPLHF,TGTGCCAGCAGTTACCTGGGGGGGAATTCACCCCTCCACTTT,TRBV6-5,.,TRBJ1-6,.
CASSSGLGLGETQYF,TGTGCCAGCAGCTCGGGCCTGGGGTTGGGAGAGACCCAGTACTTC,TRBV7-6,.,TRBJ2-5,.
CSVGDRDEQYF,TGCAGCGTCGGGGACAGGGATGAGCAGTACTTC,TRBV29-1,TRBD1,TRBJ2-7,.